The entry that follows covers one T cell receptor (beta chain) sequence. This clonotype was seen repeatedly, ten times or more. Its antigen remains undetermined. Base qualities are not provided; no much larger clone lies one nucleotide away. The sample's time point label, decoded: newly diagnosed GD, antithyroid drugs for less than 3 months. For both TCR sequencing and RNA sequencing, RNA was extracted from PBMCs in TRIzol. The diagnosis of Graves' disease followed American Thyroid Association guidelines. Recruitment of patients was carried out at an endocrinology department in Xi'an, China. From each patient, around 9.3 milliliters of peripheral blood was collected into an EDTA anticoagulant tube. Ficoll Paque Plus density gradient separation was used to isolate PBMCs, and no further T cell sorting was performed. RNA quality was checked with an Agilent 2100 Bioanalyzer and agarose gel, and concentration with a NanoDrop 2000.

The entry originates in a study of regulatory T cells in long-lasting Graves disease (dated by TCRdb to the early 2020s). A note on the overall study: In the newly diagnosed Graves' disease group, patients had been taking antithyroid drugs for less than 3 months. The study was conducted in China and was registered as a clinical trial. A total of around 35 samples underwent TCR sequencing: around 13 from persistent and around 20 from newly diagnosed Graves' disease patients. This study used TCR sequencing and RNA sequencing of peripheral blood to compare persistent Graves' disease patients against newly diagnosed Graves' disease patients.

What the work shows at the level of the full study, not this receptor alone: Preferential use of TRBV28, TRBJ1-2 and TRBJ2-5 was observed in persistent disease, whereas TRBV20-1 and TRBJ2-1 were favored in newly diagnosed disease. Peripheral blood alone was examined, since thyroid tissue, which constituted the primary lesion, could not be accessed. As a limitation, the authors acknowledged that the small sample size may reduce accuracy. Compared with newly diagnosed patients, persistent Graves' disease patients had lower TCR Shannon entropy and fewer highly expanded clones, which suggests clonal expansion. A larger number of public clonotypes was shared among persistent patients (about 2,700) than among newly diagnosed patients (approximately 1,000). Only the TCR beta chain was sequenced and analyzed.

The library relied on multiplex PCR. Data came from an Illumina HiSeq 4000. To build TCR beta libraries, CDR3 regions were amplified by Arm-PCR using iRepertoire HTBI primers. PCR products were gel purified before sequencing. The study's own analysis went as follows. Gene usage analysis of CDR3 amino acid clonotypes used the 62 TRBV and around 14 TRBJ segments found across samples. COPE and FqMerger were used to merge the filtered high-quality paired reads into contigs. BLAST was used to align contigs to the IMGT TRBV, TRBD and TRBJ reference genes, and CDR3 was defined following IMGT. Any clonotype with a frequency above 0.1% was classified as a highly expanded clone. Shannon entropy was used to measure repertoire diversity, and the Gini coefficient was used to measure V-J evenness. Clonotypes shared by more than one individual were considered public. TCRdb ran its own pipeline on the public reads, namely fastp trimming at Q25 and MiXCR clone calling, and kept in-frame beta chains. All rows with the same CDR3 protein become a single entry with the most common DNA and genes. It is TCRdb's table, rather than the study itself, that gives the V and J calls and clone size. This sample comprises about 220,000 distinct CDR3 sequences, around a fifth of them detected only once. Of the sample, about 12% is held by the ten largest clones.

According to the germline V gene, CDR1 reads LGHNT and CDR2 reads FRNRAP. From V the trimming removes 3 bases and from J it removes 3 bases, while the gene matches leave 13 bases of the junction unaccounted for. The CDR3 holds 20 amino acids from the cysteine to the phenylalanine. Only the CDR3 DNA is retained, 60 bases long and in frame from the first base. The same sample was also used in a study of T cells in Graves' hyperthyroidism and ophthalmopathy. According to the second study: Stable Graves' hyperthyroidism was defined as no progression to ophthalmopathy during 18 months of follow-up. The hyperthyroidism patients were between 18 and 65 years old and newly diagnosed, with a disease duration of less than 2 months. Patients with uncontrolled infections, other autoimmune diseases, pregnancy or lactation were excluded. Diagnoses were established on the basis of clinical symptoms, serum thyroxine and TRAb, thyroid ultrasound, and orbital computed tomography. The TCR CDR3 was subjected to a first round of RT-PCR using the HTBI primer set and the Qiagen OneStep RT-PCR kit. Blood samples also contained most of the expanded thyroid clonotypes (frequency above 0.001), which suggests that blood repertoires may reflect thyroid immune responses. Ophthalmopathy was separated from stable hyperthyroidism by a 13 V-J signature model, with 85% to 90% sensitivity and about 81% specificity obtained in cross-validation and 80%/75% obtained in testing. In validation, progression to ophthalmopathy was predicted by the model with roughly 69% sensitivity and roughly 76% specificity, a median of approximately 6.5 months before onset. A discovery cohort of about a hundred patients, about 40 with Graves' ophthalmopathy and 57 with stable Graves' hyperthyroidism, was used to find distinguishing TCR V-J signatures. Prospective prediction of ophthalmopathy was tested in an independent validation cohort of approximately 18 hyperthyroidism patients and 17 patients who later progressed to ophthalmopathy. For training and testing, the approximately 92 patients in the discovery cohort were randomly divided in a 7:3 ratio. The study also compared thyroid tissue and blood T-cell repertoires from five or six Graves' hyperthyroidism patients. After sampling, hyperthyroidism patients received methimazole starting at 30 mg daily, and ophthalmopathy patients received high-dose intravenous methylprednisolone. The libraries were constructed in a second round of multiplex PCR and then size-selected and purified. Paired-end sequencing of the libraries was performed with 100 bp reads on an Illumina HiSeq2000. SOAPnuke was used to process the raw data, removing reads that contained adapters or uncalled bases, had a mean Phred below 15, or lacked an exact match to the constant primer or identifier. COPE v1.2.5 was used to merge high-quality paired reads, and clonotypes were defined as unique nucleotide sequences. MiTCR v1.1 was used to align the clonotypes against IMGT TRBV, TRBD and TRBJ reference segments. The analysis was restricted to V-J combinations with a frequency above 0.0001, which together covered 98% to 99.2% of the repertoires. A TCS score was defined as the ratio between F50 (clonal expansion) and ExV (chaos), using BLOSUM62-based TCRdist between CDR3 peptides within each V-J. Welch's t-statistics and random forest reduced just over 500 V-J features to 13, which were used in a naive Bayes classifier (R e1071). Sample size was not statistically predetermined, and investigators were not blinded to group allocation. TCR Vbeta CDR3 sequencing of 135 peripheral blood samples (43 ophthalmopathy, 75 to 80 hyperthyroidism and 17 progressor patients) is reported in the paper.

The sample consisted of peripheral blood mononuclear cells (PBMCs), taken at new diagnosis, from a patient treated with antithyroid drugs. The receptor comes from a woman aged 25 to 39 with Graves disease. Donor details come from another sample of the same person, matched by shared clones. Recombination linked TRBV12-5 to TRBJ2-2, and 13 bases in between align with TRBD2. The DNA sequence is TGTGCTAGTGGTTTAGTACTACTAGCGGGAGGGCCGCTGGACACCGGGGAGCTGTTTTTT. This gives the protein CASGLVLLAGGPLDTGELFF.